Reported below is one T cell receptor (beta chain). Antigen: not known. Germline V lookup: CDR1 LNHDA, CDR2 SQIVND (reference sequence). CDR3 size: 11 residues. V was trimmed by 10 bases and J by 5 bases, leaving 11 bases between them. An input of roughly 0.5 to 1 ug of RNA was subjected to reverse transcription using random hexamers. The CDR3 of TCR beta was amplified by immunoSEQ multiplex PCR across 54 Vbeta and 13 Jbeta. TCRdb called the immunoSEQ multiplex PCR reads again in MiXCR, with one record for every CDR3 protein. This sample yields about 190,000 distinct CDR3 sequences, of which roughly 94% are seen a single time; 0.15% to 0.2% belongs to the top ten. Negative isolation yielded CD8+ and CD4+ T cells; FACS enriched TEMRA cells. The sample comes from a study of CD8 T cells in Susac syndrome. At the level of the study: Patients with Susac syndrome had blood drawn and were at that point therapy-naive, on corticosteroids, or on intravenous immunoglobulin alone. The study's findings and limits: Across the total CD8+ repertoires, sixteen Susac-specific public clones were found. The CD8+ TEMRA repertoires yielded roughly 5 such clones.

V and J are TRBV19 and TRBJ1-1; the D is unclear. The clonotype was recovered from a human donor with Susac syndrome. Specimen: CD8+ T cells from PBMCs. The DNA of the CDR3 is TGTGCCACTCTCCGAGGGACTGAAGCTTTCTTT. Protein sequence: CATLRGTEAFF. Full variable domain (remainder filled in from reference TRBV19 and TRBJ1-1): DGGITQSPKYLFRKEGQNVTLSCEQNLNHDAMYWYRQDPGQGLRLIYYSQIVNDFQKGDIAEGYSVSREKKESFPLTVTSAQKNPTAFYLCATLRGTEAFFGQGTRLTVV.